This TCR beta chain stems from a study of cytomegalovirus exposure and HLA in healthy donors (dated by TCRdb to between 2016 and 2019). Concerning the study at large: According to an earlier analysis of around 600 of the donors, some 180 million T cells yielded 100 million or so unique TCR beta sequences and approximately 280 Gb of sequence data. Approximately 310 gigabases of sequencing data and approximately 85 million unique TCR sequences were included in an early release covering roughly 700 HLA-typed donors. Among the roughly 400 genotyped donors, under 90% belonged to the genetic ancestry cluster associated with self-reported Caucasian donors. The study aimed to test whether cataloging public T cell receptors could reveal signatures of past pathogen exposure. The study profiled the T cell repertoires of 500 to 800 subjects by immunosequencing and related them to cytomegalovirus serostatus. In addition to the first cohort of 666 subjects, a separate validation cohort of approximately 110 different subjects was used. To predict cytomegalovirus infection status, the study combined high-throughput TCR immunosequencing, statistical association of individual TCRs with disease status, and machine learning. In a later analysis, previously published TCR beta repertoires from about 670 donors were re-analyzed and high-resolution HLA genotyping was added so that TCR occurrence patterns could be studied. Rather than using new phenotypic data, the later analysis identified candidate immune exposures from TCR beta sequences and from how often those sequences occurred across donors. To decide whether each TCR beta V gene segment behaved as functional or pseudogenic, an earlier analysis of 587 of the donors relied on high-throughput TCR beta sequencing. Donor age, sex, ethnicity and CMV serostatus were compiled together with the repertoire data. A later genetic analysis took genome-wide SNP genotypes for about three fifths of the 666 donors and used that subset as a discovery cohort. All discovery cohort repertoires had been generated on a single sequencing platform. Both class I and class II loci were covered by HLA typing, at four-digit resolution. Typing coverage differed by locus: A, B, C, DRB1 and DQB1 were typed in roughly 620-640 donors, DQA1 in about 560, DPA1 in around 580, and DPB1 in about 450. Roughly 5 DR-DQ haplotypes were handled as single units for association and clustering, since linkage in the cohort was strong. On average, 235,054 unique TCR beta nucleotide sequences were sequenced per donor among 398 genotyped donors of the cohort, with 15% to 20% of those sequences being non-productive. On the study overall, not on this receptor specifically: In a later analysis, TCR association rates were found to vary across HLA loci, with the most associated TCRs seen for DRB1 alleles and the fewest for HLA-C alleles. An association between a missense DCLRE1C variant and V-gene and J-gene trimming of TCR beta chains was found in a later genetic analysis and replicated in an independent cohort. Most TCR sequences were observed very rarely across donors, whereas some public TCRs were present in many individuals. According to a later analysis, most CMV-associated TCR beta chains appeared to be HLA-restricted, and the HLA associations seemed to be driven largely by CMV exposure. CMV serostatus was the only immune exposure information available for the cohort. In both the original and validation cohorts, the classifier was reported to diagnose cytomegalovirus status with high specificity and sensitivity. Some IMGT-functional V segments, including TRBV6-2 and TRBV6-3, could not be told apart with the 87-base-pair reads, so those segments were excluded. The earlier analysis of some 540 of the donors excluded approximately 17 rarely observed V segments, including chromosome 9 orphons, because counts were too low. The presence/absence analyses assumed that sequencing depth was roughly uniform across donors, and that assumption may not be true. The study gave a list of under 200 TCR beta chains associated with cytomegalovirus. A cluster of highly shared sequence variants was judged likely to represent a technical artifact of the sequencing pipeline. The authors suggested that the approach could potentially be extended to other disease states and immunological phenotypes. A later analysis found that HLA-associated TCR beta chains were more clonally expanded and had lower generation probabilities than equally common non-associated chains. An earlier analysis of around 500 of the donors showed that most TCR beta V segments appeared in productive rearrangements either about 87% or about 30% of the time, which broadly matched IMGT annotations. Linkage disequilibrium might explain the correlated functional status among segregating V segments, but an unknown experimental factor could not be ruled out. Because some donors lacked HLA typing at each locus, the association tests relied only on the typed subset. Several of the top co-occurrence clusters appeared to be linked to parvovirus B19, influenza, CMV and Epstein-Barr virus, according to a later analysis. Assigning TCR associations to individual alleles was difficult when HLA alleles, especially DR and DQ, strongly co-occurred. A further reported finding was that TCR beta sequences accurately predicted the HLA-A and HLA-B alleles for most subjects in the first cohort. In vitro tests confirmed that three of the cytomegalovirus-associated TCR beta chains recognize cytomegalovirus antigens. In a later genetic analysis, fewer N-insertions in productive TCRs were reported among donors in an Asian-associated ancestry cluster than the 666-donor mean. In a later analysis, about 16,000 TCR beta sequences were associated with specific HLA alleles at a false discovery rate of 0.05. The cohort was sequenced for TCR beta chains only, and without alpha or paired-chain data the features that could be detected were limited.

The library came from the immunoSEQ multiplex PCR assay. The multiplex PCR relied on a mix of 60 forward primers for TCR Vbeta segments and 13 reverse primers for TCR Jbeta segments. The CDR3 region of rearranged TCR beta genes was amplified from genomic DNA with a multiplex PCR assay. Amplified TCR beta libraries were sequenced as 87-base-pair reads on the Illumina HiSeq System. The paper's data handling went like this. In a later analysis, some 80 million unique TCR beta chains were counted across the 500 to 850 repertoires, and roughly 10 million of these chains were shared by at least two donors. Raw reads were error-corrected and collapsed into unique sequences by a nearest-neighbor algorithm in which closely related sequences were merged to remove PCR and sequencing errors. Alignment of CDR3 sequences to IMGT reference sequences was used to assign V, D and J gene segments. Each retained sequence needed at least a six-nucleotide match to both a V gene segment and a J gene segment. Rearrangements were called productive when the CDR3 lacked stop codons and stayed in frame with V and J; all others were non-productive. Following IMGT convention, CDR3 was defined as the stretch from the second conserved V-encoded cysteine to the conserved J-encoded phenylalanine. The earlier analysis of about 590 of the donors excluded sequences that lacked an unambiguous match to a single V gene segment. An earlier analysis of 587 of the donors called V segments functional above 56.7% productive rearrangements and segregating when the between-donor standard deviation exceeded 5%. A statistical classification framework was built for diagnosing cytomegalovirus status from the catalog of TCR beta chain sequences. V and J gene assignment, in a later analysis, came from comparing TCR nucleotide sequences with IMGT/GENE-DB human TR gene sequences. A later analysis assigned CDR3 sequences and most-parsimonious VDJ recombination scenarios with the TCRdist pipeline. A later analysis defined each TCR beta chain by its CDR3 amino acid sequence plus V-gene family, and excluded reads lacking a unique V-gene family. In a later analysis, fewer than 650 highly shared, low-generation-probability nucleotide sequences were removed to address suspected cross-contamination and a sequencing artifact. In a later analysis, a clonal expansion index was calculated for each public chain from normalized within-repertoire ranks of inferred template counts. Generation probabilities in a later analysis came from a VDJ recombination model fitted to out-of-frame rearrangements, and those results were checked against IGoR. In a later analysis, hypergeometric tests were used to score TCR-TCR, TCR-HLA and TCR-CMV co-occurrence, with a repertoire-size bias correction applied to TCR pairs. A later analysis estimated false discovery rates by permuting HLA or CMV assignments 20 times. In a later analysis, co-occurring TCRs were grouped with DBSCAN, and TCRdist sequence similarity was added when clustering was performed within HLA-allele-positive subsets. Repertoires with fewer than 30,000 or more than 120,000 public chains, plus five repertoires with anomalous nucleotide sharing, were excluded from co-occurrence clustering. The immuneACCESS repertoire file appears here via TCRdb, limited to in-frame rearrangements. These files lack a portion of the clones; in checked studies, under half of the deficit traces to unresolved V genes, and the cause of the others is not known. Clonal size and the V and J genes are those of that table, whereas D and trimming came from the DNA. The sample table records some 120,000 clones; about 81% of these occur just once. Of the sample, 1.5% to 2% falls within the top ten clones.

From the cysteine through the phenylalanine, the CDR3 covers 16 amino acids. Kept here is only the CDR3 DNA, which spans 48 bases and is read in frame from base 1. Trimmed from V: 2 bases; trimmed from J: 0 bases; junction bases lacking a gene match: 3. From the germline V gene, CDR1 is ENHRY and CDR2 is SYGVKD. The cohort comprised around 700 healthy bone marrow donors. At the time of sampling, all cohort members were nominally healthy, though unrecorded immune exposures were likely present. The donor was CMV seronegative and was included in the group of approximately 350 seronegative cohort members. Every donor gave a peripheral blood sample, and the peripheral blood mononuclear cells from that sample were used for TCR beta sequencing. Genomic DNA extraction from the blood cell samples was performed with the Qiagen DNeasy Blood Extraction Kit. In regard to this clone: The antigen this receptor binds is unknown. It has no much larger one-base neighbor in the sample; base qualities were not kept.

The chain links TRBV10-3 with TRBJ2-7; 11 bases in between match TRBD2. The sequence came from a man aged 35 to 55 in good health and CMV-seronegative. The material sequenced was PBMCs. The DNA sequence is as follows: TGTGCCATCAGTGAGGGGGGGACTAGCGGCTCCTACGAGCAGTACTTC. This gives the protein CAISEGGTSGSYEQYF.